Listed here are 2 T cell receptor beta chains from one sample, sequenced in a study of blood T cell repertoires in COVID-19. Clones were sequenced by immunoSEQ multiplex PCR, and TCRdb holds only the in-frame ones, with some missing. This table holds some 150,000 clones, around 85% found once. The sequenced material came from peripheral blood. The receptors come from a man between 65 and 85 years old with acute or convalescent COVID-19.

The J gene is TRBJ1-1, the V gene TRBV30; 8 bases match TRBD1. After removal of 1 base from V and 6 bases from J, the junction contained 10 bases not matched to a gene. Germline loops: CDR1 GTSNPN, CDR2 SVGIG (reference sequence). The CDR3 runs to 15 residues. The CDR3 spells CAWSGTGMPSSEAFF. DNA of the CDR3: TGTGCCTGGAGTGGGACAGGGATGCCCTCGTCTGAAGCTTTCTTT.

J is TRBJ1-1 and V is TRBV24-1; D is unresolved. The germline V gene has CDR1 KGHDR and CDR2 SFDVKD. Between the trimmed V and J ends, which lost 6 bases and 1 base, there was a span of 8 bases. The CDR3 extends over 13 amino acids. CDR3 protein: CATSPGTNTEAFF. CDR3 coding DNA: TGTGCCACCAGTCCAGGCACGAACACTGAAGCTTTCTTT.